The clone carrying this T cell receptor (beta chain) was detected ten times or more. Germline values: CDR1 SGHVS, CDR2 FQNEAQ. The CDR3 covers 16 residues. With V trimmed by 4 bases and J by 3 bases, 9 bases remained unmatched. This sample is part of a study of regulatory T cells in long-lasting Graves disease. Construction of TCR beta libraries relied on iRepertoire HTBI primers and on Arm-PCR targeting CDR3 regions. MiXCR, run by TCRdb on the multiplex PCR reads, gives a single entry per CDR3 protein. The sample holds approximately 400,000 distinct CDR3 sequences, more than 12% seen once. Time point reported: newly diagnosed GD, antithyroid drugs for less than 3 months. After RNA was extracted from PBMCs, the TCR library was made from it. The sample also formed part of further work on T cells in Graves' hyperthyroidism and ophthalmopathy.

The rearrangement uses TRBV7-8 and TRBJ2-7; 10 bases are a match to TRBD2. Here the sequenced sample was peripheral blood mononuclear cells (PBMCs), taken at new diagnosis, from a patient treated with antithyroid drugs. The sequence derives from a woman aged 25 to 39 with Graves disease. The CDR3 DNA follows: TGTGCCAGCAGCTCCAGACCTAGCGGGAGCGACTACGAGCAGTACTTC. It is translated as CASSSRPSGSDYEQYF.